This T cell receptor (beta chain) was obtained from a study of T cells in Graves' hyperthyroidism and ophthalmopathy (dated by TCRdb to between 2017 and 2020). Context from the whole study: Peripheral blood was collected at initial diagnosis, before any treatment. TCR V-J signatures able to tell the groups apart were searched for in a discovery cohort of more than 90 patients, of whom over 40 had Graves' ophthalmopathy and roughly 57 had stable Graves' hyperthyroidism. Whether ophthalmopathy could be predicted prospectively was tested in an independent validation cohort made up of 18 hyperthyroidism patients plus 17 patients who later progressed to ophthalmopathy. The 100 discovery patients were randomly split 7:3 into training and test sets. Thyroid tissue and blood T-cell repertoires from about six Graves' hyperthyroidism patients were also compared in the study. Once sampling was done, hyperthyroidism patients were given methimazole at a starting dose of 30 mg daily, whereas ophthalmopathy patients were given high-dose intravenous methylprednisolone. The paper reports TCR Vbeta CDR3 sequencing of about 140 peripheral blood samples: approximately 41 ophthalmopathy, under 80 hyperthyroidism and around 17 progressor patients.

This clonotype appeared many times. Which antigen it targets is not known. No qualities accompany the bases; no much larger clone lies one base away. Including the terminal cysteine and phenylalanine, the CDR3 comprises 15 residues. Just the 45-base CDR3 DNA is kept, in frame starting at base 1. Germline trimming amounts to 5 bases on V and 4 bases on J, with 9 as the count of junction bases outside the gene matches. The hyperthyroidism patients were between 18 and 65 years old and newly diagnosed, with a disease duration of less than 2 months. Exclusion was applied to patients with uncontrolled infections, other autoimmune diseases, pregnancy or lactation. Diagnoses relied on clinical symptoms, serum thyroxine and TRAb, thyroid ultrasound and orbital computed tomography. Blood from progressor patients was drawn when they were first diagnosed with hyperthyroidism, before any ophthalmopathy symptoms appeared. PBMCs were isolated from about 9 ml of fresh peripheral blood by Ficoll-Paque density gradient centrifugation. Progressor patients were defined as those initially diagnosed with Graves' hyperthyroidism in whom ophthalmopathy developed during follow-up. Trizol reagent was used to extract total RNA, and RNA quality was then checked on an Agilent 2100 Bioanalyzer.

The TCR beta CDR3 regions were amplified from the RNA transcripts. A first-round RT-PCR of the TCR CDR3 used the HTBI primer set with the Qiagen OneStep RT-PCR kit. A second multiplex PCR round built the libraries, followed by size selection and purification. The libraries were sequenced on an Illumina HiSeq2000 using paired-end 100 bp reads. Per the authors' processing: Raw data were processed with SOAPnuke, discarding reads with adapters, uncalled bases, mean Phred below 15, or no exact constant-primer or identifier match. High-quality paired reads were merged with COPE v1.2.5, and unique nucleotide sequences were defined as clonotypes. Clonotypes were aligned to IMGT TRBV, TRBD and TRBJ reference segments using MiTCR v1.1. The analysis was restricted to V-J combinations with a frequency above 0.0001, which together covered 99% to 99.2% of the repertoires. The TCS score was defined as the ratio of F50 (clonal expansion) to E x V (chaos), calculated using BLOSUM62-based TCRdist between CDR3 peptides within each V-J. Welch's t-statistics and random forest reduced 500 to 650 V-J features to under 15, which were used in a naive Bayes classifier (R e1071). The public reads were run again by TCRdb, first through fastp at Q25 and then through MiXCR, and only productive beta chains were kept. All rows with the same CDR3 protein become a single entry with the most common DNA and genes. The V and J calls and clone size come from TCRdb's table, not from the authors' own analysis. Recorded for this sample are approximately 370,000 distinct CDR3 sequences; about 18% of them occurred a single time. Around a third of the sample comes from the top ten.

Paper-wide results and their limitations: A 13 V-J signature model separated ophthalmopathy from stable hyperthyroidism, with over 85% sensitivity and about 81% specificity in cross-validation and 80%/75% in testing. Sample size was not statistically predetermined, and blinding of investigators to group allocation was not performed. Most expanded thyroid clonotypes (frequency above 0.001) were also found in blood, which suggests that blood repertoires may mirror thyroid immune responses. In validation, the model predicted progression to ophthalmopathy a median of around six months before onset, with over 60% sensitivity and nearly 75% specificity.

Rearrangement joined TRBV12-3 or TRBV12-4 to TRBJ2-3; 7 bases in between match TRBD2. This TCR was sampled from a woman aged 25 to 39 with Graves' hyperthyroidism that later progressed to Graves' ophthalmopathy. Material for sequencing was blood. The CDR3 amino acid sequence is: CASSRTGDYSDTQYF. In nucleotides, the sequence is TGTGCCAGCAGTAGAACGGGGGACTACTCAGATACGCAGTATTTT.